This TCR beta chain was identified in a study of blood T cell repertoires in COVID-19. Study details: Spain, Italy and the United States supplied samples that represented acute and convalescent COVID-19.

The length of the CDR3 is 18 residues. V was trimmed by 0 bases and J by 1 base, leaving 18 bases between them. Germline V lookup: CDR1 MGHRA, CDR2 YSYEKL. This table comes from immunoSEQ multiplex PCR, and its TCRdb copy is limited to in-frame clones, with some not included. The repertoire holds a few hundred thousand clones, about 88% seen once, with 1% in the top ten. The origin of this receptor is a woman in her 30s who had recovered from COVID-19. Sequencing used PBMCs or T cells enriched from blood (not recorded which). The rearrangement uses TRBV4-1 and TRBJ1-1, with TRBD1 as a possible D gene (5 bases). CDR3 nucleotides: TGCGCCAGCAGCCAAGAAACGGTAGTTACAGGACAGAACACTGAAGCTTTCTTT. Translating gives CASSQETVVTGQNTEAFF.